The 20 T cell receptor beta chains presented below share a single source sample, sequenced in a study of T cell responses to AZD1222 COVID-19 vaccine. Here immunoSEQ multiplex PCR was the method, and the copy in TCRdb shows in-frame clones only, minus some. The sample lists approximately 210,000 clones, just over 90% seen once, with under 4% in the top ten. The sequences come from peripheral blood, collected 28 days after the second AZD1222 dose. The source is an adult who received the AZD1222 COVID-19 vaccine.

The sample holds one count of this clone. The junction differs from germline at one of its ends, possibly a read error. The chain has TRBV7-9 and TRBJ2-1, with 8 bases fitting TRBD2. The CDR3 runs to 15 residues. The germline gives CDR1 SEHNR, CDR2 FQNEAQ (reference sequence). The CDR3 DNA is TGTGCCAGCAGTTTAGGGTCTAGCGGGCTTAATGAGCAGTTCTTC. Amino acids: CASSLGSSGLNEQFF.

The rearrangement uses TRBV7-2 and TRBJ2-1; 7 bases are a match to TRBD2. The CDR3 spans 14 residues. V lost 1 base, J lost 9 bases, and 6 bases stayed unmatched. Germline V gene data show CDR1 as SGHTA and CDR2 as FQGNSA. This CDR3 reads CASSLDAGVGEQFF. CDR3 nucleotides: TGTGCCAGCAGCTTAGACGCGGGAGTGGGTGAGCAGTTCTTC.

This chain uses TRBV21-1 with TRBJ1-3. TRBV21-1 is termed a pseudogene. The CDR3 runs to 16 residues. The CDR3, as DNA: TGTGCCAGCAGCTCAAGCGAGGAGCGCTCCGGAAACACCATATATTTT. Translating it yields CASSSSEERSGNTIYF.

The CDR3 DNA follows: TGTGCCAGCAGTTCCCGGTCTAGCGGGAGCCCGCCCAATGAGCAGTTCTTC. This encodes CASSSRSSGSPPNEQFF. The genes are TRBV6-2 or TRBV6-3 and TRBJ2-1; 10 bases align to TRBD2. The germline gives CDR1 MNHEY, CDR2 SVGEGT. V lost 4 bases and J lost 6; bases outside the gene matches: 12. CDR3 length: 17 amino acids.

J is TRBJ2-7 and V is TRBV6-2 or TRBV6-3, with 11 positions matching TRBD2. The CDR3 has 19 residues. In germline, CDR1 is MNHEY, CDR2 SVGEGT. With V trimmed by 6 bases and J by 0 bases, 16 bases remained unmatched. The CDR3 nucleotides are TGTGCCAGCAGCCTCTTAGCGGGAGGGCCCGATCTTAGCTCCTACGAGCAGTACTTC. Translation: CASSLLAGGPDLSSYEQYF.

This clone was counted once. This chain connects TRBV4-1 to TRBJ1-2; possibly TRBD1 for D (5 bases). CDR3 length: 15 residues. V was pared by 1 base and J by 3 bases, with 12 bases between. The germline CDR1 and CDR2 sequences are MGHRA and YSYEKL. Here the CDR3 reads CASSQGRPTDYGYTF. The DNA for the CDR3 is TGCGCCAGCAGCCAAGGAAGGCCGACAGACTATGGCTACACCTTC.

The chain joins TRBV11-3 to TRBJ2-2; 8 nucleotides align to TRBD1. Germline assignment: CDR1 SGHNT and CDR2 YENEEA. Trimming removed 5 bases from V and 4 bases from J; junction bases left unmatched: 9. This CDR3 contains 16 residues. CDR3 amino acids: CASSTGDRSVTGELFF. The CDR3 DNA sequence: TGTGCCAGCAGCACCGGGGACAGGTCTGTCACCGGGGAGCTGTTTTTT. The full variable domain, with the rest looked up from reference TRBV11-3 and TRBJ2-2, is EAGVVQSPRYKIIEKKQPVAFWCNPISGHNTLYWYLQNLGQGPELLIRYENEEAVDDSQLPKDRFSAERLKGVDSTLKIQPAELGDSAVYLCASSTGDRSVTGELFFGEGSRLTVL.

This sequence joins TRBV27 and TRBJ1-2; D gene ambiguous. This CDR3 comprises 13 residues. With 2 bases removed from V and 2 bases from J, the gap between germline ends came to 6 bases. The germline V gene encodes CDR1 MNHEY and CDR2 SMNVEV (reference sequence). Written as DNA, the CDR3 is TGTGCCAGCAGTTTACGGCGGAACTATGGCTACACCTTC. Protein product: CASSLRRNYGYTF.

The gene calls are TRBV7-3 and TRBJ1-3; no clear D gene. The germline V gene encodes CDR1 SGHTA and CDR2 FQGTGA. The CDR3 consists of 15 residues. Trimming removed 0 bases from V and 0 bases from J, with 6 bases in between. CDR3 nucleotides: TGTGCCAGCAGCTTAACAGGGAGCTCTGGAAACACCATATATTTT. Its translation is CASSLTGSSGNTIYF.

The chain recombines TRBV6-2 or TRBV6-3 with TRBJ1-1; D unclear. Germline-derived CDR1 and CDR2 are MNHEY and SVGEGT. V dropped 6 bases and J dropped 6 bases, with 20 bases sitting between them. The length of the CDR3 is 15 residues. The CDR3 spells CASSKSGDAVPEAFF. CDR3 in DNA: TGTGCCAGCAGCAAGTCTGGGGATGCTGTTCCTGAAGCTTTCTTT.

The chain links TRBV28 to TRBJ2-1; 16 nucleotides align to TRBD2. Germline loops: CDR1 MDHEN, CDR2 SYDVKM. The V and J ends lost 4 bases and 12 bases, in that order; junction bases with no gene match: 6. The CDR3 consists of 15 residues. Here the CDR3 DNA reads TGTGCCAGCAGTTCGGGGACTAGCGGGAGGGCCAGGCAGTTCTTC. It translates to CASSSGTSGRARQFF.

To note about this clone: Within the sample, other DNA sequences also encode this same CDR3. The CDR3 DNA sequence: TGCGCCAGCAGCCGGGACACAGATACGCAGTATTTT. It specifies CASSRDTDTQYF. The chain is built from TRBV5-1 and TRBJ2-3, with D possibly matching TRBD2 (5 bases). The CDR3 covers 12 residues. Germline V CDR1 and CDR2: SGHRS, YFSETQ. V was cut by 4 bases and J by 2 bases, with 5 bases left in between. The full variable domain, its missing parts supplied by reference TRBV5-1 and TRBJ2-3, is KAGVTQTPRYLIKTRGQQVTLSCSPISGHRSVSWYQQTPGQGLQFLFEYFSETQRNKGNFPGRFSGRQFSNSRSEMNVSTLELGDSALYLCASSRDTDTQYFGPGTRLTVL.

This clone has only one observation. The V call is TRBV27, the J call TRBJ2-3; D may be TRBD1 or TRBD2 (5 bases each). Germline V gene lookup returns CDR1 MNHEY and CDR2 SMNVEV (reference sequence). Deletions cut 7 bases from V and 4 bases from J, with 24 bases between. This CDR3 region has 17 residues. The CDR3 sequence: CASNVGRWDAPPDTQYF. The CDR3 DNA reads TGTGCCAGCAACGTAGGGAGATGGGACGCCCCCCCAGATACGCAGTATTTT.

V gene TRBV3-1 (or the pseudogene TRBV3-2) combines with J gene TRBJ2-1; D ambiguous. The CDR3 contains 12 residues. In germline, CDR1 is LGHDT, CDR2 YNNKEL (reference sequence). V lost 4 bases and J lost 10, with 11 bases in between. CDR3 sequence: CASSRLGKEQFF. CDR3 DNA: TGTGCCAGCAGCCGCCTGGGTAAGGAGCAGTTCTTC.

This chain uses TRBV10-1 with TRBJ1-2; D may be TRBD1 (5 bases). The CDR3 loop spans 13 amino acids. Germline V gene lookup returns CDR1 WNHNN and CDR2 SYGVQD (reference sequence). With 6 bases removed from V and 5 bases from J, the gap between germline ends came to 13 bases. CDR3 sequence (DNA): TGCGCCAGCAGCCGGGGACGGGAATATGGCTACACCTTC. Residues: CASSRGREYGYTF.

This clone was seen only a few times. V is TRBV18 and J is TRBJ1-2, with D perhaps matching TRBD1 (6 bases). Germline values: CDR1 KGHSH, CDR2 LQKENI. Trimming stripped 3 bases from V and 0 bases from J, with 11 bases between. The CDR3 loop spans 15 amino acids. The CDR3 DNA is TGTGCCAGCTCACCGGGGGCAGAAGCTAACTATGGCTACACCTTC. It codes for CASSPGAEANYGYTF.

The CDR3 loop is CASSLRLAGGLTYNEQFF. In DNA, the CDR3 is TGCGCCAGCAGCCTCCGACTAGCGGGAGGGTTAACCTACAATGAGCAGTTCTTC. This sequence joins TRBV5-1 and TRBJ2-1, with TRBD2 matching 14 bases. The CDR3 is made up of 18 amino acids. Germline trimming cut 4 bases from V and 2 bases from J; bases unmatched to any gene: 8. CDR1 and CDR2 (germline): SGHRS, YFSETQ.

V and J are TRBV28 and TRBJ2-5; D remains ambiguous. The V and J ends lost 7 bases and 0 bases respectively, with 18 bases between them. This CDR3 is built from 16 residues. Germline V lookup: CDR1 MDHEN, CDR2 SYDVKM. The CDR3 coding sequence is TGTGCCAGCACGTTCGGCGTTTCGCGAAACCAAGAGACCCAGTACTTC. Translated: CASTFGVSRNQETQYF.

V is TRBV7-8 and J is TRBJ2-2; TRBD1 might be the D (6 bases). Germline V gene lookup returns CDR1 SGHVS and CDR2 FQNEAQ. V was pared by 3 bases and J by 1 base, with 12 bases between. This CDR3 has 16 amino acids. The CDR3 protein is CASSLYRQENTGELFF. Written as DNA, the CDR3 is TGTGCCAGCAGCTTGTACCGACAGGAGAACACCGGGGAGCTGTTTTTT.

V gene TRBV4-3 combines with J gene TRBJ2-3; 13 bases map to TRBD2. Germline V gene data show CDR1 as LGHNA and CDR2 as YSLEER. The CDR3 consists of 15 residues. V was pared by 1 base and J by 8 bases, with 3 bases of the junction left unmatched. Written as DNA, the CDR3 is TGCGCCAGCAGCCAAGGGACTAGCGGGAGAGGTACGCAGTATTTT. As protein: CASSQGTSGRGTQYF.